This entry is about one TCR beta chain. This sample is part of a study of T-cell reconstitution after alpha-beta-depleted transplantation in children. Germline V gives CDR1 MNHEY, CDR2 SVGAGI. The germline V and J ends were trimmed by 0 bases and 11 bases, with 19 bases remaining between them. The CDR3 contains 15 residues. Using unique molecular identifiers, the investigators prepared the TCRbeta library. In TCRdb, the PCR reads were re-called with MiXCR into one record per CDR3 protein. The sample yields nearly 550,000 distinct CDR3 sequences, around 17% seen once. The sample in question was PBMCs from the stem cell graft donor, obtained from the stem cell graft. The chain employs TRBV6-5 and TRBJ1-1; possible D gene TRBD1, 5 bases. This sequence was found in a human donor who donated a stem cell graft to a child with acute lymphoblastic leukemia. The CDR3 is CASSYSFGTPERAFF. The CDR3 coding sequence is TGTGCCAGCAGTTACTCATTCGGGACCCCTGAGCGCGCTTTCTTT.